These 29 T cell receptor beta chains were sequenced from one sample in a study of OX40 agonist ivuxolimab in advanced cancers. This table comes from immunoSEQ multiplex PCR, and its TCRdb copy is limited to in-frame clones, with some not included. The data hold more than 10,000 clones, with 65% to 90% observed a single time. Material: CD4+ or CD8+ T cells sorted from blood, obtained in a trial of the OX40 agonist ivuxolimab. These receptors were obtained from an adult with an advanced solid tumor such as melanoma, head and neck, liver or kidney cancer.

The J gene is TRBJ2-7, the V gene TRBV27; 7 nucleotides align to TRBD1. CDR1 and CDR2 (germline): MNHEY, SMNVEV (reference sequence). The CDR3 sequence is 13 residues long. Trimming removed 5 bases from V and 2 bases from J; junction bases left unmatched: 3. CDR3 sequence reads: CASSRDSTYEQYF. CDR3 nucleotide sequence: TGTGCCAGCAGTCGGGACAGTACCTACGAGCAGTACTTC.

On this clone itself: Other DNA sequences in the same sample also yield this CDR3. This chain links TRBV5-6 with TRBJ1-1; tentative D call: TRBD1 (5 bases). This CDR3 spans 13 amino acids. Per germline, CDR1 SGHDT and CDR2 YYEEEE. The V gene lost 0 bases and the J gene lost 8 bases, with 11 bases spanning the gap. CDR3 DNA sequence: TGTGCCAGCAGCTTGGCCCGGGACCGAGAAGCTTTCTTT. The encoded protein is CASSLARDREAFF.

This chain links TRBV5-5 with TRBJ2-1; tentatively, D is TRBD1 (5 bases). The germline CDR1 and CDR2 sequences are SGHKS and YYEKEE (reference sequence). The CDR3 has 14 amino acids. V lost 0 bases and J 8 bases, leaving 12 bases between the germline ends. The CDR3: CASSLAAGIHEQFF. CDR3 sequence (DNA): TGTGCCAGCAGCTTGGCTGCAGGGATACATGAGCAGTTCTTC.

V is TRBV10-3 and J is TRBJ2-6, with unresolved D. The germline V gene has CDR1 ENHRY and CDR2 SYGVKD. The CDR3 extends over 15 amino acids. V was trimmed by 0 bases and J by 0 bases, leaving 3 bases between them. The CDR3 reads CAISESGSGANVLTF. In DNA form, the CDR3 reads TGTGCCATCAGTGAGTCGGGCTCTGGGGCCAACGTCCTGACTTTC.

This chain links TRBV9 with TRBJ2-1; 11 bases fit TRBD2. V was pared by 0 bases and J by 11 bases, with 4 bases of the junction left unmatched. The CDR3 is made up of 14 amino acids. Germline-derived CDR1 and CDR2 are SGDLS and YYNGEE. Here the CDR3 DNA reads TGTGCCAGCAGCGTAGTGGGGACTAGCGGACAGCAGTTCTTC. Translating it yields CASSVVGTSGQQFF.

The chain links TRBV7-9 to TRBJ1-5; 7 bases agree with TRBD1. V trimming: 5 bases; J trimming: 0 bases; junction bases outside the gene matches: 10. The germline V gene has CDR1 SEHNR and CDR2 FQNEAQ (reference sequence). The CDR3 sequence is 17 residues long. CDR3 nucleotides: TGTGCCAGCAGCCCCATCCTAACAGGGGATAGCAATCAGCCCCAGCATTTT. This sequence encodes CASSPILTGDSNQPQHF.

In its sample, this clone was seen once. V and J are TRBV18 and TRBJ2-7, with TRBD2 matching 9 bases. This CDR3 contains 17 residues. After removal of 6 bases from V and 3 bases from J, the junction contained 15 bases not matched to a gene. Germline CDR1 is KGHSH and CDR2 is LQKENI. CDR3 nucleotide sequence: TGTGCCAGCTCGCCCACAAGCGGCGGGAGGGCCGACTACGAGCAGTACTTC. Its translation: CASSPTSGGRADYEQYF.

In regard to this clone: The sample has other DNA sequences that encode this CDR3 too. This chain's CDR3 is CASSQEGRGGNEQFF. The DNA for the CDR3 is TGCGCCAGCAGCCAAGAGGGGCGGGGGGGGAATGAGCAGTTCTTC. The chain is built from TRBV4-1 and TRBJ2-1; TRBD2 agrees at 9 bases. Germline V CDR1 and CDR2: MGHRA, YSYEKL. CDR3 size: 15 residues. Losses at the gene ends were 0 bases for V and 7 bases for J; bases not matched to a gene: 4.

As concerns this clone: It differs at one base from a far larger clone, so likely a read error. Other DNA variants within this sample encode the same CDR3. This sequence joins TRBV11-2 and TRBJ1-1; D is uncertain. V lost 5 bases and J lost 7, with 26 bases in between. The CDR3 covers 17 residues. CDR1 SGHAT and CDR2 FQNNGV come from the germline V gene. The CDR3 sequence is CASSQDWFRSLGREAFF. For the CDR3, the DNA is TGTGCCAGCAGCCAAGATTGGTTTAGGTCGCTCGGCCGTGAAGCTTTCTTT.

On this clone itself: The junction differs from germline at one of its ends, possibly a read error. This chain joins TRBV5-1 and TRBJ2-7; possibly TRBD1 for D (5 bases). Germline V gene lookup returns CDR1 SGHRS and CDR2 YFSETQ. CDR3 length equals 13 residues. This CDR3 reads CVSSSPKGIEQYF. CDR3 bases: TGCGTCAGCAGCTCTCCTAAGGGGATTGAGCAGTACTTC.

In this sample, this clone turned up a few times. The same CDR3 arises from other DNA sequences in this sample as well. This rearrangement joins TRBV9 to TRBJ2-3; 12 positions match TRBD2. The J segment lost 4 bases and the V segment lost 3 bases, leaving 0 bases of the junction unmatched. The CDR3 has 14 amino acids. Germline V gives CDR1 SGDLS, CDR2 YYNGEE. CDR3 in DNA: TGTGCCAGCAGCGCTAGCGGGAGGGCAGATACGCAGTATTTT. Translating gives CASSASGRADTQYF.

The chain combines TRBV14 with TRBJ2-5; a possible D gene is TRBD1 (6 bases). Trimming took off 0 bases at V and 3 bases at J, with 17 bases between the two ends. From germline, CDR1 is SGHDN and CDR2 FVKESK. The CDR3 sequence is 17 residues long. CDR3 residues: CASSQDPPGAEKETQYF. CDR3 coding DNA: TGTGCCAGCAGCCAAGATCCCCCAGGGGCCGAAAAAGAGACCCAGTACTTC.

This clone was seen a single time. This chain uses TRBV10-2 with TRBJ1-5; tentatively, D is TRBD1 (6 bases). CDR1 and CDR2 from the germline V gene are WSHSY and SAAADI. Between the trimmed V and J ends, which lost 7 bases and 4 bases, there was a span of 14 bases. The CDR3 contains 14 residues. The CDR3 nucleotides read TGCGCCAGCAATAACAGGGCCACAAATCAGCCCCAGCATTTT. Residues: CASNNRATNQPQHF.

This chain joins TRBV9 and TRBJ1-4, with D possibly being TRBD1 (6 bases). Trimming removed 3 bases at V and 8 bases at J, with 14 bases between. CDR3 length: 14 amino acids. Germline CDR1 is SGDLS and CDR2 is YYNGEE. Here the CDR3 reads CASSARGMEEKLFF. The CDR3 region has the DNA TGTGCCAGCAGCGCCAGGGGAATGGAGGAAAAACTGTTTTTT.

The rearrangement links TRBV13 to TRBJ1-4, with D hard to call. Trimming took 2 bases from V and 8 from J, leaving 15 bases between them. Per the germline V gene, CDR1 is PRHDT and CDR2 is FYEKMQ (reference sequence). The CDR3 extends over 15 amino acids. The CDR3 here is CASSLRGTTIEKLFF. Written as DNA, the CDR3 is TGTGCCAGCAGCTTACGTGGAACAACTATAGAAAAACTGTTTTTT. The full variable domain, rest sourced from reference TRBV13 and TRBJ1-4, is AAGVIQSPRHLIKEKRETATLKCYPIPRHDTVYWYQQGPGQDPQFLISFYEKMQSDKGSIPDRFSAQQFSDYHSELNMSSLELGDSALYFCASSLRGTTIEKLFFGSGTQLSVL.

CDR3: CASSMGGYSTEAFF. The CDR3 DNA is TGTGCCAGTAGTATGGGAGGGTATAGCACTGAAGCTTTCTTT. The chain is built from TRBV19 and TRBJ1-1; D is unclear. The CDR3 has 14 amino acids. The V end lost 3 bases, the J end lost 4 bases, and 12 bases lay between the germline ends. The germline V gene has CDR1 LNHDA and CDR2 SQIVND (reference sequence).

The J gene is TRBJ1-2, the V gene TRBV11-2, with TRBD1 as a possible D gene (5 bases). From germline, CDR1 is SGHAT and CDR2 FQNNGV. V was clipped by 1 base and J by 7 bases, with 13 bases between them. The CDR3 contains 14 residues. The CDR3, as DNA: TGTGCCAGCAGCTTAGGCCAGGGTGCACTTGGCTACACCTTC. Its translation is CASSLGQGALGYTF.

The chain has TRBV5-5 and TRBJ2-7; 7 bases line up with TRBD1. V lost 0 bases and J lost 0; bases outside the gene matches: 3. Looked up from germline, CDR1 is SGHKS and CDR2 is YYEKEE (reference sequence). This CDR3 has 15 amino acids. CDR3 sequence (DNA): TGTGCCAGCAGCTTGGAGGGACAGATCTCCTACGAGCAGTACTTC. Its translation is CASSLEGQISYEQYF.

The chain employs TRBV19 and TRBJ1-3; D is ambiguous. This CDR3 spans 15 amino acids. Germline-derived CDR1 and CDR2 are LNHDA and SQIVND (reference sequence). Trimming left V 5 bases short and J 0 bases short, with 11 bases between. As DNA, the CDR3 is TGTGCCAGTAGTCCCGTGTGGAGCTCTGGAAACACCATATATTTT. Encoded protein: CASSPVWSSGNTIYF.

The gene calls are TRBV7-9 and TRBJ2-7, with TRBD2 matching 10 bases. With V trimmed by 0 bases and J by 6 bases, 8 bases remained unmatched. The CDR3 extends over 16 amino acids. CDR1 and CDR2 (germline): SEHNR, FQNEAQ (reference sequence). The CDR3 DNA follows: TGTGCCAGCAGCTTAGCGGGGTCGGAGCGGGAGGGCGAGCAGTACTTC. Protein: CASSLAGSEREGEQYF.

V and J are TRBV27 and TRBJ1-1; 7 bases align to TRBD1. With V trimmed by 6 bases and J by 4 bases, 11 bases remained unmatched. Germline-derived CDR1 and CDR2 are MNHEY and SMNVEV (reference sequence). The CDR3 totals 15 residues. CDR3 sequence (DNA): TGTGCCAGCAGACGACAGGGCCTCGTCCGCACTGAAGCTTTCTTT. Amino acids: CASRRQGLVRTEAFF.

This clone was observed a single time. The J gene is TRBJ1-1, the V gene TRBV6-5; 7 bases are shared with TRBD1. V trimming: 5 bases; J trimming: 5 bases; junction bases outside the gene matches: 8. The CDR3 has 14 amino acids. Germline V gene sequence: CDR1 MNHEY, CDR2 SVGAGI. The CDR3 region has the DNA TGTGCCAGCAGTCGACAGGGTCTAGGGACTGAAGCTTTCTTT. It is translated as CASSRQGLGTEAFF.

The chain has TRBV19 and TRBJ2-1; 12 bases match TRBD2. The CDR3 is 16 amino acids. The V gene end was trimmed by 6 bases and the J gene end by 4 bases; junction bases not matched to a gene: 7. From germline, CDR1 is LNHDA and CDR2 SQIVND (reference sequence). CDR3 nucleotides: TGTGCCAGTAGGCATCTTGGACTAGCGGGGTACAATGAGCAGTTCTTC. Its translation is CASRHLGLAGYNEQFF.

The rearrangement links TRBV7-9 to TRBJ1-1, with D possibly matching TRBD1 (5 bases). The CDR3 runs to 13 residues. With 5 bases removed from V and 4 bases from J, the gap between germline ends came to 11 bases. From germline, CDR1 is SEHNR and CDR2 FQNEAQ (reference sequence). CDR3 sequence reads: CASSLTGGTEAFF. CDR3 nucleotide sequence: TGTGCCAGCAGCCTTACGGGGGGCACTGAAGCTTTCTTT.

The chain joins TRBV5-5 to TRBJ1-2, with 8 bases identical to TRBD1. Germline V lookup: CDR1 SGHKS, CDR2 YYEKEE (reference sequence). The CDR3 covers 15 residues. With 4 bases clipped from V and 4 bases from J, the junction kept 9 bases outside the gene matches. CDR3: CASSPTETGVYGYTF. CDR3 DNA: TGTGCCAGCAGCCCGACGGAGACAGGGGTCTATGGCTACACCTTC.

For the CDR3, the DNA is TGTGCCAGCAGGGGACAGGGTATAAACGAGCAGTACTTC. It specifies CASRGQGINEQYF. The J gene is TRBJ2-7, the V gene TRBV5-8; TRBD1 matches at 9 bases. The J segment lost 5 bases and the V segment lost 5 bases, leaving 5 bases of the junction unmatched. This CDR3 region has 13 residues. Germline V gene data show CDR1 as SGHTS and CDR2 as YDEGEE.

The chain couples TRBV10-1 to TRBJ1-4; D gene ambiguous. This CDR3 is 15 amino acids long. Germline lookup yields CDR1 WNHNN and CDR2 SYGVQD (reference sequence). The germline V and J ends were trimmed by 6 bases and 8 bases, with 19 bases remaining between them. The CDR3 nucleotides are TGCGCCAGCAGCCAGAAATCGGGTTTCGGAGAAAAACTGTTTTTT. It is translated as CASSQKSGFGEKLFF.

The rearrangement links TRBV7-8 to TRBJ1-2; TRBD1 agrees at 8 bases. Germline-derived CDR1 and CDR2 are SGHVS and FQNEAQ. CDR3 size: 15 residues. J was trimmed by 4 bases and V by 3 bases; bases with no gene match: 7. CDR3 sequence reads: CASSFSAGGFYGYTF. The CDR3 DNA follows: TGTGCCAGCAGCTTTTCGGCAGGGGGCTTCTATGGCTACACCTTC.

The chain recombines TRBV7-2 with TRBJ1-3, with 9 positions matching TRBD1. The trim removed 5 bases at V and 5 bases at J, leaving 4 bases unmatched. This CDR3 has 14 amino acids. Germline-derived CDR1 and CDR2 are SGHTA and FQGNSA. In DNA form, the CDR3 reads TGTGCCAGCAGCCTCGGACAGGGGCGAAACACCATATATTTT. Its translation: CASSLGQGRNTIYF. Full variable domain (remainder filled in from reference TRBV7-2 and TRBJ1-3): GAGVSQSPSNKVTEKGKDVELRCDPISGHTALYWYRQSLGQGLEFLIYFQGNSAPDKSGLPSDRFSAERTGGSVSTLTIQRTQQEDSAVYLCASSLGQGRNTIYFGEGSWLTVV.